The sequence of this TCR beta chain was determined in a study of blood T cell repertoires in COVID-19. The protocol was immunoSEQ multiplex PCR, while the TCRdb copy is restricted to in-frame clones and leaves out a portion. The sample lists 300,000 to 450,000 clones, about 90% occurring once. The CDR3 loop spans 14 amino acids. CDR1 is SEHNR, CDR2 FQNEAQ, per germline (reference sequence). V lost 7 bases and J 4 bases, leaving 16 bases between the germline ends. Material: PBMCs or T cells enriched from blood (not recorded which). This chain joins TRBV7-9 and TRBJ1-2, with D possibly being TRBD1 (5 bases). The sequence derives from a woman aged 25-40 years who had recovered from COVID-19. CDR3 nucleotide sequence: TGTGCCAGCACCCCTCCTTGGGGGGTCTATGGCTACACCTTC. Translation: CASTPPWGVYGYTF.